This TCR beta chain was found in a study of blood T cell repertoires in COVID-19. Study details: PBMCs, B-cell-depleted T cells, or T cells provided the cDNA or gDNA that made up the material.

How the authors handled the data: From reference gene primer amplification, estimates of nucleated cell counts were derived. This table comes from immunoSEQ multiplex PCR, and its TCRdb copy is limited to in-frame clones, with some not included. V and J calls and clone size come straight from that table; D and trimming were deduced from the DNA. The data show about 230,000 clones, more than 75% seen once. This clone came up many times. CDR1 is SGHAT, CDR2 FQNNGV, per germline. With 3 bases removed from V and 2 bases from J, the gap between germline ends came to 14 bases. The CDR3 consists of 15 residues. Seattle's cohort entered during active infection and was followed longitudinally.

This TCR was sampled from a man aged 45-60 years with COVID-19, enrolled during active disease. The chain recombines TRBV11-2 with TRBJ2-7; no reliable D call. The source material was peripheral blood. The DNA of the CDR3 is TGTGCCAGCAGCTTCGGTGTAGATCCCGCCTACGAGCAGTACTTC. Protein sequence: CASSFGVDPAYEQYF.